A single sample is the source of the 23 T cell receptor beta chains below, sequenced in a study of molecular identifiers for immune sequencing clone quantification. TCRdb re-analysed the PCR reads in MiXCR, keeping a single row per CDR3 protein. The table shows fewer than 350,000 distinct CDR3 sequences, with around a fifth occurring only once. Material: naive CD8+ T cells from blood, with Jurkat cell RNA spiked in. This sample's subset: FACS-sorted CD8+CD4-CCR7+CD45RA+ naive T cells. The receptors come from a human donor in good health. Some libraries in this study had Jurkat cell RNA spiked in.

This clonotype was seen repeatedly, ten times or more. The CDR3 DNA reads as TGTGCCAGTAGTATTTCAGGGGATGGGGCCAACGTCCTGACTTTC. Translated: CASSISGDGANVLTF. The V gene is TRBV19, the J gene TRBJ2-6, with D possibly matching TRBD1 (6 bases). The CDR3 loop spans 15 amino acids. Trimming left V 3 bases short and J 3 bases short, with 9 bases between. The V gene's germline CDR1 is LNHDA and CDR2 SQIVND (reference sequence).

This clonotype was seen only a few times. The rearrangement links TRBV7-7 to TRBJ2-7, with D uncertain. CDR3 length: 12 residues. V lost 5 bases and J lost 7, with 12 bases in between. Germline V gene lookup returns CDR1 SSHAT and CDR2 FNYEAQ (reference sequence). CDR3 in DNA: TGTGCCAGCAGCCCCGGGCTGGGGGAGCAGTACTTC. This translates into CASSPGLGEQYF.

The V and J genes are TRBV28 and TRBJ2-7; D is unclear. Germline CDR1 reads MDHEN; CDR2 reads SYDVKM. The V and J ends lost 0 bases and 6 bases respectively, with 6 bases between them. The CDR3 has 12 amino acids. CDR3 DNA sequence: TGTGCCAGCAGTTTATGGGGTCGCGAGCAGTACTTC. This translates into CASSLWGREQYF.

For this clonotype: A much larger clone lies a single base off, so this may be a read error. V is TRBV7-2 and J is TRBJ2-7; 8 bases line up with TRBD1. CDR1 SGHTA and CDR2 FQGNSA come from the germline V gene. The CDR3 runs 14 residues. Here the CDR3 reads CAGSFDRGVYEQYF. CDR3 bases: TGTGCCGGCAGCTTCGACAGGGGAGTCTACGAGCAGTACTTC. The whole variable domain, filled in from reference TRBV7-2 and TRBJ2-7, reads GAGVSQSPSNKVTEKGKDVELRCDPISGHTALYWYRQSLGQGLEFLIYFQGNSAPDKSGLPSDRFSAERTGGSVSTLTIQRTQQEDSAVYLCAGSFDRGVYEQYFGPGTRLTVT.

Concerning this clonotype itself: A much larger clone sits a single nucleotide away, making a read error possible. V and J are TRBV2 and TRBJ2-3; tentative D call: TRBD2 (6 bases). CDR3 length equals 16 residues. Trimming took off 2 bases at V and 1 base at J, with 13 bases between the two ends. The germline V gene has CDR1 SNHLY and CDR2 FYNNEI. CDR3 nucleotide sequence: TGTGCCAGCAGTGAACTACTAGCACTAGGCACAGATACGCAGTATTTT. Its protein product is CASSELLALGTDTQYF.

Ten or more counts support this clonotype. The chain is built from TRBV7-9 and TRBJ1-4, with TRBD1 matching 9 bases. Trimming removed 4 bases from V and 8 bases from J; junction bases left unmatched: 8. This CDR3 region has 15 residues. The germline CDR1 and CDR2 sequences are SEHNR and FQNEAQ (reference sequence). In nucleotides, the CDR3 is TGTGCCAGCAGCTGGGGGACAGGGCCGACCGAAAAACTGTTTTTT. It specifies CASSWGTGPTEKLFF. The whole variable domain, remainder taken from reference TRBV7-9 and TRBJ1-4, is DTGVSQNPRHKITKRGQNVTFRCDPISEHNRLYWYRQTLGQGPEFLTYFQNEAQLEKSRLLSDRFSAERPKGSFSTLEIQRTEQGDSAMYLCASSWGTGPTEKLFFGSGTQLSVL.

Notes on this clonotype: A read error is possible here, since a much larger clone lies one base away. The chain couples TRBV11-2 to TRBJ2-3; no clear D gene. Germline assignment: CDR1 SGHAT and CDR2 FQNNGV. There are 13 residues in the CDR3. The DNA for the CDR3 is TGTGCCAGCAGCTTATACAGCACAGATACGCGGTATTTT. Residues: CASSLYSTDTRYF.

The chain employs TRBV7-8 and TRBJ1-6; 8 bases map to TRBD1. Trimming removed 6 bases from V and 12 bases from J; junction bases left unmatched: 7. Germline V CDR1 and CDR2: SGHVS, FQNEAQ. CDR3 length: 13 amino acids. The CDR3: CASREGQAQPLHF. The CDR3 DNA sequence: TGTGCCAGCAGGGAGGGACAGGCGCAACCCCTCCACTTT.

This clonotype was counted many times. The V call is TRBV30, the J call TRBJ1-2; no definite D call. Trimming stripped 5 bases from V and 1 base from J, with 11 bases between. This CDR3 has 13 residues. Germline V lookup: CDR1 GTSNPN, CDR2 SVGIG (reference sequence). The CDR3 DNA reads TGTGCCTGGGCACCACAGATTAACTATGGCTACACCTTC. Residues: CAWAPQINYGYTF. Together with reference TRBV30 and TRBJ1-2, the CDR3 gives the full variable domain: SQTIHQWPATLVQPVGSPLSLECTVEGTSNPNLYWYRQAAGRGLQLLFYSVGIGQISSEVPQNLSASRPQDRQFILSSKKLLLSDSGFYLCAWAPQINYGYTFGSGTRLTVV.

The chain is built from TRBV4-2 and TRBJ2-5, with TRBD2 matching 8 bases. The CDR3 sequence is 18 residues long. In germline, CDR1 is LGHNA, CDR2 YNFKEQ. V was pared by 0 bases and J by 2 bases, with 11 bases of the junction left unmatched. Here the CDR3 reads CASSQDWWGLVGQETQYF. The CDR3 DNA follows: TGTGCCAGCAGCCAAGATTGGTGGGGACTAGTTGGGCAAGAGACCCAGTACTTC.

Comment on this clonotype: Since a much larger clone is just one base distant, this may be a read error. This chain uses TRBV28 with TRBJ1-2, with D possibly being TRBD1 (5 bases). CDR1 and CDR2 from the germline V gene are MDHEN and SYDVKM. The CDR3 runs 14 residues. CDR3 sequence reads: CAGSPPLQVYGYTF. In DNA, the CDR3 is TGTGCCGGCAGTCCCCCCCTACAGGTCTATGGCTACACCTTC.

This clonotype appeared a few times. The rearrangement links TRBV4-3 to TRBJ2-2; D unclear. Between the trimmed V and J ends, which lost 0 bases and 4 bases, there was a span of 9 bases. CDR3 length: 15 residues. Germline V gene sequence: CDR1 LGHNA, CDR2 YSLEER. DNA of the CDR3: TGCGCCAGCAGCCAAGACTCCAGAAGCACCGGGGAGCTGTTTTTT. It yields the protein CASSQDSRSTGELFF.

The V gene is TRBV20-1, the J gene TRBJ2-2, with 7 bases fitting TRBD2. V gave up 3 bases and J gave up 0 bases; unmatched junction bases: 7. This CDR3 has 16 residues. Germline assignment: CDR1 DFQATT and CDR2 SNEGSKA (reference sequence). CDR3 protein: CSASDTGTTNTGELFF. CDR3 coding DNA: TGCAGTGCTAGCGACACCGGGACTACGAACACCGGGGAGCTGTTTTTT.

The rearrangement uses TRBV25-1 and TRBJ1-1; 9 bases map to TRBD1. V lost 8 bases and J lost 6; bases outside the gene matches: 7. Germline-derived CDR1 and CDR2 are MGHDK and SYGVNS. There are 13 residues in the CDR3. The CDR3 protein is CASSLDRGSEAFF. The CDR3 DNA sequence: TGTGCCAGCTCTTTAGACAGGGGGTCTGAAGCTTTCTTT.

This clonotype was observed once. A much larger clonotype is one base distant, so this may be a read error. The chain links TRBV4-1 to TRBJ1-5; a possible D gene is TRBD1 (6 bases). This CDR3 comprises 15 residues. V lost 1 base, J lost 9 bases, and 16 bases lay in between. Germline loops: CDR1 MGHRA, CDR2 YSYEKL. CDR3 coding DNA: TGCGCCAGCAGCCAAGGGATGGGGGGCTCTGCGCCCCAGCATTTT. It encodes CASSQGMGGSAPQHF.

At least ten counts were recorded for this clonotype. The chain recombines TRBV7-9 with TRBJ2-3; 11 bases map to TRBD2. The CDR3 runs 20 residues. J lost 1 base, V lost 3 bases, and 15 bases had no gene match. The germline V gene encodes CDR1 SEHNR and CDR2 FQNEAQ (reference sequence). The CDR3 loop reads CASSLWGLADSHGGTDTQYF. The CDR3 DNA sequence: TGTGCCAGCAGCTTGTGGGGACTAGCGGACAGCCACGGAGGCACAGATACGCAGTATTTT.

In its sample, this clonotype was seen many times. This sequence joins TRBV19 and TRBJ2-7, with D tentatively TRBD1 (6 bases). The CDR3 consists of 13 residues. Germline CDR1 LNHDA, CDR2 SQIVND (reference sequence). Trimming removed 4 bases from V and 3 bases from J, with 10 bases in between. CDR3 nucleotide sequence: TGTGCCAGTAGTAACAGGGTAGACTACGAGCAGTACTTC. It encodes CASSNRVDYEQYF.

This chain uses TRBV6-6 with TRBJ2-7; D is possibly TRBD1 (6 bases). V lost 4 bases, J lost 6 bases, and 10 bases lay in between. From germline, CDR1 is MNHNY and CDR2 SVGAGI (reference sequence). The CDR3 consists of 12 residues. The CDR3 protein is CASSSNRVEQYF. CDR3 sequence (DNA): TGTGCCAGCAGTTCAAACAGGGTCGAGCAGTACTTC.

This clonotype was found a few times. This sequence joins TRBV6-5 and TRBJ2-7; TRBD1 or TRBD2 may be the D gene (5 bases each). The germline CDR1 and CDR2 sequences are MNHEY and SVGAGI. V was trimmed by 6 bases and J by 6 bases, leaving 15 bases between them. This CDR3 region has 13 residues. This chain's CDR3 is CASSPRVEGEQYF. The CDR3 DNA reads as TGTGCCAGCAGCCCCAGGGTTGAGGGCGAGCAGTACTTC.

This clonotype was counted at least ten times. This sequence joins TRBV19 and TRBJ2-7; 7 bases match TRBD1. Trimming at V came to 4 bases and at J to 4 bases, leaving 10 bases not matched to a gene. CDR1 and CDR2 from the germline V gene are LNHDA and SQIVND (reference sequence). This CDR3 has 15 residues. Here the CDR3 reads CASSSRDRELYEQYF. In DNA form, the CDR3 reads TGTGCCAGTAGTAGCCGGGACAGAGAGTTATACGAGCAGTACTTC. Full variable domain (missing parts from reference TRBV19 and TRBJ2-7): DGGITQSPKYLFRKEGQNVTLSCEQNLNHDAMYWYRQDPGQGLRLIYYSQIVNDFQKGDIAEGYSVSREKKESFPLTVTSAQKNPTAFYLCASSSRDRELYEQYFGPGTRLTVT.

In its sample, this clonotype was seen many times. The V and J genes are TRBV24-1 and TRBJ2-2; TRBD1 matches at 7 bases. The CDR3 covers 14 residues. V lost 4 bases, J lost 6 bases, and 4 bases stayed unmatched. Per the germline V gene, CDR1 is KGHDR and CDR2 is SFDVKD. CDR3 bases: TGTGCCACCAGTGACAAAACAGGGGCCGGGGAGCTGTTTTTT. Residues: CATSDKTGAGELFF.

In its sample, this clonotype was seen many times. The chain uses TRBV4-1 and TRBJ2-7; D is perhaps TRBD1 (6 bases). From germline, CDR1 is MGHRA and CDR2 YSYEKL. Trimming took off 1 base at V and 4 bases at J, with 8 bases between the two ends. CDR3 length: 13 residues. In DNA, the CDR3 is TGCGCCAGCAGCCAAGGGACAGTGTACGAGCAGTACTTC. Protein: CASSQGTVYEQYF.

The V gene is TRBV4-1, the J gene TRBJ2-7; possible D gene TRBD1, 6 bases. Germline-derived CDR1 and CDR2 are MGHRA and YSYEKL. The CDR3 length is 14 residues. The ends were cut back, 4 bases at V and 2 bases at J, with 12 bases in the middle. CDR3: CASSPSRGTYEQYF. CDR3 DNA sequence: TGCGCCAGCAGCCCCAGCAGGGGAACCTACGAGCAGTACTTC.